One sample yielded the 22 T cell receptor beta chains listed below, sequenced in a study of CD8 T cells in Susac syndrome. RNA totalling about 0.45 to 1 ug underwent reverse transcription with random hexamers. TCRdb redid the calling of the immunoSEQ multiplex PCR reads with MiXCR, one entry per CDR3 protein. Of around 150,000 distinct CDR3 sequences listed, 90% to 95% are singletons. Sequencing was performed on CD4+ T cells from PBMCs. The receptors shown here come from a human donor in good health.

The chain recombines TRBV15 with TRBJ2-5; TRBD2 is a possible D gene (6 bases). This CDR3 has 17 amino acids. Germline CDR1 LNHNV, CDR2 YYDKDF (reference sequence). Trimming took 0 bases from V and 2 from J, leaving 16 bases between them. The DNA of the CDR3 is TGTGCCACCAGCAGAGATCTTTCCTCACTAGCTCAAGAGACCCAGTACTTC. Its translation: CATSRDLSSLAQETQYF.

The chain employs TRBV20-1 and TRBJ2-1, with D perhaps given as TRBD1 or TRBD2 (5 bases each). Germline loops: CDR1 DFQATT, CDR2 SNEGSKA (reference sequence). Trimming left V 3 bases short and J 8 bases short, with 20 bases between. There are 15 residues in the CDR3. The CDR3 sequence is CSASVGTQGLHEQFF. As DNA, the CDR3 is TGCAGTGCTAGCGTAGGGACCCAAGGACTGCATGAGCAGTTCTTC.

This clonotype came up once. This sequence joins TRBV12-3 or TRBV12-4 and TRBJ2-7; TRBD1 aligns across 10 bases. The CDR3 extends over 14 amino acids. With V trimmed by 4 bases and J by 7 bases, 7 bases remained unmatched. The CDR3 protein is CASSSTGTGAEQYF. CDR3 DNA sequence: TGTGCCAGCAGTTCGACCGGGACAGGGGCAGAGCAGTACTTC.

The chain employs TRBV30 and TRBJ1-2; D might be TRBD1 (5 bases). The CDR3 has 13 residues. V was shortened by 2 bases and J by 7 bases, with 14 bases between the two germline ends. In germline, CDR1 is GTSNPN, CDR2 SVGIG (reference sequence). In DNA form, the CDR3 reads TGTGCCTGGAGTCCTTCGGGGCGGGGTGGCTACACCTTC. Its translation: CAWSPSGRGGYTF.

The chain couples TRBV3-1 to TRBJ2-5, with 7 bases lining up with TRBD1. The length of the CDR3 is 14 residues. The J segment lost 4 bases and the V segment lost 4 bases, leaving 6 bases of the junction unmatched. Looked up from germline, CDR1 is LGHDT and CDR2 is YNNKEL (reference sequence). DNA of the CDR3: TGTGCCAGCAGCCCCGCAGGGGGTATAGAGACCCAGTACTTC. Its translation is CASSPAGGIETQYF.

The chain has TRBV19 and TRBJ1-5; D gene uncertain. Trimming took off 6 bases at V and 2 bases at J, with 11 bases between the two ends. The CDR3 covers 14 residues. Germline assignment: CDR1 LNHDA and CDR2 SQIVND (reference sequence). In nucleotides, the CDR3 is TGTGCCAGTAGACCTGCGCGGGGCAATCAGCCCCAGCATTTT. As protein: CASRPARGNQPQHF.

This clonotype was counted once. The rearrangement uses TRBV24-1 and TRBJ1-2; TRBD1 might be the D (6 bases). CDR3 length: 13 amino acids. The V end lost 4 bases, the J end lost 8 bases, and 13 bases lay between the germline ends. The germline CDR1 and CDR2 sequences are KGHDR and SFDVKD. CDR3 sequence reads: CATSDWGRGGYTF. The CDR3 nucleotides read TGTGCCACCAGTGACTGGGGGCGCGGGGGCTACACCTTC.

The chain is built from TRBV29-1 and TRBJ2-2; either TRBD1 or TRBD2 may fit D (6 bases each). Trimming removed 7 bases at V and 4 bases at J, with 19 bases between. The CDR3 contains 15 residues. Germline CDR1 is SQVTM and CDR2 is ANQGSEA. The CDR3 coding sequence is TGCAGCGCCTCGGGACTCCGAGGGGGCACCGGGGAGCTGTTTTTT. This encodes CSASGLRGGTGELFF.

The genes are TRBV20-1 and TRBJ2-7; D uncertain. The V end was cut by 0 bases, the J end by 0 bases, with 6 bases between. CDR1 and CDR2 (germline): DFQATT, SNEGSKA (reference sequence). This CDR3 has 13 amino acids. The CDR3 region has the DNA TGCAGTGCTAGAGATCCCTTCTCCTACGAGCAGTACTTC. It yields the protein CSARDPFSYEQYF.

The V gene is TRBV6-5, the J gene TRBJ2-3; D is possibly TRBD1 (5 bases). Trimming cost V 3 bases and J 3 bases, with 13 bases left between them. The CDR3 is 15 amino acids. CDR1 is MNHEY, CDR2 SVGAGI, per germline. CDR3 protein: CASSYSAQETDTQYF. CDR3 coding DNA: TGTGCCAGCAGTTATTCGGCACAGGAGACAGATACGCAGTATTTT.

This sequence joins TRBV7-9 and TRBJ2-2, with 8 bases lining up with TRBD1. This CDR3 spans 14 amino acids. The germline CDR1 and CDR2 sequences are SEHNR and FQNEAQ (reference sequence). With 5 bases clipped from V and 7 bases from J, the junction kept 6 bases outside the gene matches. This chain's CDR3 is CASSTDRVDGELFF. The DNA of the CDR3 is TGTGCCAGCAGCACGGACAGGGTCGACGGGGAGCTGTTTTTT.

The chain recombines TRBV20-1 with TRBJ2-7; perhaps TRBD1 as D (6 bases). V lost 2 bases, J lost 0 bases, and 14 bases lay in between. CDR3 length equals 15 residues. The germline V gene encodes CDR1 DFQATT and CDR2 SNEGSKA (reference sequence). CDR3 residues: CSARPTGAPSYEQYF. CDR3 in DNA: TGCAGTGCTAGACCGACAGGAGCCCCCTCCTACGAGCAGTACTTC.

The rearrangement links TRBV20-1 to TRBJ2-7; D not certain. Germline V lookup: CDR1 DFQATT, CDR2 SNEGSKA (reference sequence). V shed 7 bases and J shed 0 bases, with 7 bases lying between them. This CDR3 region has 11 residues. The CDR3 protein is CSGVYSYEQYF. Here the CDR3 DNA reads TGCAGTGGGGTTTACTCCTACGAGCAGTACTTC.

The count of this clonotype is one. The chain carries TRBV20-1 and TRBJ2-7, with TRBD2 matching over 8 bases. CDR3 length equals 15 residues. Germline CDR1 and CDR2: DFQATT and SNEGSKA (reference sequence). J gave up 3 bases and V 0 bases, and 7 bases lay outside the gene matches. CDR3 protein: CSARETSGTFYEQYF. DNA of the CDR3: TGCAGTGCTAGAGAAACTAGCGGAACATTCTACGAGCAGTACTTC.

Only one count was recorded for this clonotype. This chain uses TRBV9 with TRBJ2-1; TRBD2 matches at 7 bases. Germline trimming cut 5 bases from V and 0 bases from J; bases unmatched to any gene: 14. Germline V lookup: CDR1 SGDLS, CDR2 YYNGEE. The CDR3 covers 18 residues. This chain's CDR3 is CASSKRTSPLSSYNEQFF. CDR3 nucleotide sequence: TGTGCCAGCAGTAAACGGACTAGTCCCCTGAGCTCCTACAATGAGCAGTTCTTC.

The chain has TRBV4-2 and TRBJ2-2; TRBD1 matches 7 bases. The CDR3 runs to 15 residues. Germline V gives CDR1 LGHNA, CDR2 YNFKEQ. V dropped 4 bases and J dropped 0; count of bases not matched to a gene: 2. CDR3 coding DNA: TGTGCCAGCAGCCCCGGACAGGCGAACACCGGGGAGCTGTTTTTT. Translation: CASSPGQANTGELFF.

This CDR3 is CASSQEAGTGYTF. CDR3 bases: TGTGCCAGCAGCCAAGAAGCGGGGACTGGCTACACCTTC. The chain couples TRBV3-1 to TRBJ1-2, with D perhaps matching TRBD1 (5 bases). V was clipped by 0 bases and J by 7 bases, with 9 bases between them. This CDR3 has 13 residues. Germline V gene data show CDR1 as LGHDT and CDR2 as YNNKEL (reference sequence).

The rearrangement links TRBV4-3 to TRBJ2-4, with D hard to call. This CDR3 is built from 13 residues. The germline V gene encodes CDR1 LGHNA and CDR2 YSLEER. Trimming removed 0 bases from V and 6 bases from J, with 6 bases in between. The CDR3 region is CASSQDLPNIQYF. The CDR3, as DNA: TGCGCCAGCAGCCAAGATCTTCCAAACATTCAGTACTTC.

The CDR3 loop is CASSVAGGIEETQYF. In DNA form, the CDR3 reads TGTGCCAGCAGCGTAGCGGGGGGGATTGAAGAGACCCAGTACTTC. This chain links TRBV9 with TRBJ2-5, with 8 bases aligning to TRBD2. This CDR3 comprises 15 residues. Trimming removed 0 bases from V and 3 bases from J; junction bases left unmatched: 4. Germline-derived CDR1 and CDR2 are SGDLS and YYNGEE.

The CDR3 sequence is CSAATSGTDTQYF. The CDR3 nucleotides read TGCAGTGCCGCGACTAGCGGCACAGATACGCAGTATTTT. The chain couples TRBV20-1 to TRBJ2-3, with 8 bases aligning to TRBD2. The CDR3 loop spans 13 amino acids. Trimming at V came to 6 bases and at J to 1 base, leaving 3 bases not matched to a gene. CDR1 is DFQATT and CDR2 is SNEGSKA in the germline V gene (reference sequence).

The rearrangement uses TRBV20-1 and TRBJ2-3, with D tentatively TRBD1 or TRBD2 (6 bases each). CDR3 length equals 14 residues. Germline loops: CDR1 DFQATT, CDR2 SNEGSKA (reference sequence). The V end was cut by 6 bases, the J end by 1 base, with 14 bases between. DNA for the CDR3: TGCAGTGCGCAACGGGGGCCGGGCACAGATACGCAGTATTTT. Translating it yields CSAQRGPGTDTQYF.

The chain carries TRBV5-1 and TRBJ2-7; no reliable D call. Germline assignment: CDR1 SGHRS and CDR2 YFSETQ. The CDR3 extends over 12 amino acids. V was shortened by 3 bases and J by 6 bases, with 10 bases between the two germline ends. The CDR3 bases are TGCGCCAGCAGCTATCAAGTAGGCGAGCAGTACTTC. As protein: CASSYQVGEQYF.